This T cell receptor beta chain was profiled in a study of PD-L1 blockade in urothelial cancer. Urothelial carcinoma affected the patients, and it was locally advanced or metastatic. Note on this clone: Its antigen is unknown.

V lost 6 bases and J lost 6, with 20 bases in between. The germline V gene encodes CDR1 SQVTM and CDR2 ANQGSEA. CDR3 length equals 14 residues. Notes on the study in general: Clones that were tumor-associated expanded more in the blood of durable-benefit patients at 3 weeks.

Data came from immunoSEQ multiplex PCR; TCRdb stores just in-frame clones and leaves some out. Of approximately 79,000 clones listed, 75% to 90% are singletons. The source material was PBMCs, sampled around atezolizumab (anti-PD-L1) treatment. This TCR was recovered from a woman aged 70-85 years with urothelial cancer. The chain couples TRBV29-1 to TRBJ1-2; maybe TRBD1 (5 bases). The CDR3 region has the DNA TGCAGCGTAGACAAGGTGGGGGGTAATCATGGCTACACCTTC. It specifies CSVDKVGGNHGYTF.